This paragraph reports one T cell receptor (beta chain). The record originates from a study of blood T cell repertoires in COVID-19. Study context: Sites across the United States, Italy and Spain contributed samples from acute and convalescent COVID-19. T cells, B-cell-depleted T cells, or PBMCs supplied cDNA or gDNA.

Authors' processing steps: Reference gene primer amplification yielded estimated nucleated cell counts. Using immunoSEQ multiplex PCR, the repertoire was profiled, and TCRdb retains in-frame clones only, with some absent. The D gene and trimming were derived from the DNA, and the V and J assignments and clone size from that table. The profile shows 220,000 or so clones, 84% of them singletons. CDR1 and CDR2 (germline): MDHEN, SYDVKM. CDR3 length: 16 residues. V dropped 2 bases and J dropped 4; count of bases not matched to a gene: 6. Sequenced: peripheral blood. The TCR sequence derives from a woman aged 25 to 39 who had recovered from COVID-19. The rearrangement uses TRBV28 and TRBJ1-5, with 9 bases fitting TRBD1. The CDR3 reads CASSLPGQGRNQPQHF. The CDR3 coding sequence is TGTGCCAGCAGTTTACCGGGACAGGGTCGTAATCAGCCCCAGCATTTT. The whole variable domain, filled in from reference TRBV28 and TRBJ1-5, reads DVKVTQSSRYLVKRTGEKVFLECVQDMDHENMFWYRQDPGLGLRLIYFSYDVKMKEKGDIPEGYSVSREKKERFSLILESASTNQTSMYLCASSLPGQGRNQPQHFGDGTRLSIL.